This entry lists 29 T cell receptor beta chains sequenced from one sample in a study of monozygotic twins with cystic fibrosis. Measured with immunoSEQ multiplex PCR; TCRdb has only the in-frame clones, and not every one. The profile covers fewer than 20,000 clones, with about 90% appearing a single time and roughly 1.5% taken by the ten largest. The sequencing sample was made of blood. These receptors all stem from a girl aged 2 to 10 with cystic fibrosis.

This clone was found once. The CDR3, as DNA: TGTGCCAGCAGCATGCAACCCCACTACGAGCAGTACTTC. Its protein is CASSMQPHYEQYF. The V and J genes are TRBV28 and TRBJ2-7; D gene uncertain. This CDR3 is 13 amino acids long. Trimming shortened V by 6 bases and J by 3 bases, and 12 bases separated the two germline ends. Germline V gene lookup returns CDR1 MDHEN and CDR2 SYDVKM. Full variable domain (remainder filled in from reference TRBV28 and TRBJ2-7): DVKVTQSSRYLVKRTGEKVFLECVQDMDHENMFWYRQDPGLGLRLIYFSYDVKMKEKGDIPEGYSVSREKKERFSLILESASTNQTSMYLCASSMQPHYEQYFGPGTRLTVT.

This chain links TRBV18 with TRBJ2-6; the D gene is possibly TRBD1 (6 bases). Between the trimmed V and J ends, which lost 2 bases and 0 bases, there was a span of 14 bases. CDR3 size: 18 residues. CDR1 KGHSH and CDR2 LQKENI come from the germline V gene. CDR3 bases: TGTGCCAGCTCACCAAGGGACATGGTAGCCTCTGGGGCCAACGTCCTGACTTTC. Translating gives CASSPRDMVASGANVLTF.

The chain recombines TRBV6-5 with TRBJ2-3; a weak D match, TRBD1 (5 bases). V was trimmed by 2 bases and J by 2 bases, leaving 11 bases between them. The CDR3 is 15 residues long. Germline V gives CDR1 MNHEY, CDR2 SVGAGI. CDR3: CASSYGIGATDTQYF. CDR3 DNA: TGTGCCAGCAGTTACGGAATAGGGGCCACAGATACGCAGTATTTT.

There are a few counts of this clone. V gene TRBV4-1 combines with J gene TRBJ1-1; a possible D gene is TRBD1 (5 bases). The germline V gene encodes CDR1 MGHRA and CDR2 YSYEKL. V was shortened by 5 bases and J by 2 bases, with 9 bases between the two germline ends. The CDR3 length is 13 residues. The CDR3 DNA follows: TGCGCCAGCAGCGAAAGGGGAAACACTGAAGCTTTCTTT. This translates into CASSERGNTEAFF.

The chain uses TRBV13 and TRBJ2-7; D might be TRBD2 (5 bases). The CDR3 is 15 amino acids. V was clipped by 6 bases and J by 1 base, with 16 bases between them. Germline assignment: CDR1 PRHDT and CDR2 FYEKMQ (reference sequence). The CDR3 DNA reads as TGTGCCAGCAGATCGGCTAGCCCGTCTTCCTACGAGCAGTACTTC. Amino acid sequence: CASRSASPSSYEQYF.

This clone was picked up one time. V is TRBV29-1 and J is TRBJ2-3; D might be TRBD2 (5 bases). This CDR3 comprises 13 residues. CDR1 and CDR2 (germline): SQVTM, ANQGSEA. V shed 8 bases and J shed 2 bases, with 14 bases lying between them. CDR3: CSSRWEYTDTQYF. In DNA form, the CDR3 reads TGCAGCTCGAGGTGGGAGTACACAGATACGCAGTATTTT.

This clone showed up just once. CDR3 region: CASSLGQGGLDSNQPQHF. CDR3 bases: TGTGCCAGCAGCTTGGGACAGGGGGGACTAGATAGCAATCAGCCCCAGCATTTT. This chain connects TRBV5-4 to TRBJ1-5, with TRBD1 identical over 9 bases. The CDR3 spans 18 residues. Losses at the gene ends were 0 bases for V and 0 bases for J; bases not matched to a gene: 7. Germline CDR1 reads SGHNT; CDR2 reads YYREEE (reference sequence).

The CDR3 DNA is TGTGCCAGCAGCTTAGTCCTAATGGCTAGCGGGGAAATACGGAACGAGCAGTACTTC. Protein sequence: CASSLVLMASGEIRNEQYF. This chain joins TRBV7-9 and TRBJ2-7; 9 nucleotides match TRBD2. Losses at the gene ends were 1 base for V and 5 bases for J; bases not matched to a gene: 18. Germline V gene lookup returns CDR1 SEHNR and CDR2 FQNEAQ (reference sequence). CDR3 length: 19 amino acids. Together with reference TRBV7-9 and TRBJ2-7, the CDR3 gives the full variable domain: DTGVSQNPRHKITKRGQNVTFRCDPISEHNRLYWYRQTLGQGPEFLTYFQNEAQLEKSRLLSDRFSAERPKGSFSTLEIQRTEQGDSAMYLCASSLVLMASGEIRNEQYFGPGTRLTVT.

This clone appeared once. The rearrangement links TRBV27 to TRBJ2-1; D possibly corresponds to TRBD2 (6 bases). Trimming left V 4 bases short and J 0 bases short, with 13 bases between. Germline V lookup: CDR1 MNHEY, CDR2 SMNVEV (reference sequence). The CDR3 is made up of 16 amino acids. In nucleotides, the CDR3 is TGTGCCAGCAGTTCCCCGATGGACTACTCCTACAATGAGCAGTTCTTC. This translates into CASSSPMDYSYNEQFF.

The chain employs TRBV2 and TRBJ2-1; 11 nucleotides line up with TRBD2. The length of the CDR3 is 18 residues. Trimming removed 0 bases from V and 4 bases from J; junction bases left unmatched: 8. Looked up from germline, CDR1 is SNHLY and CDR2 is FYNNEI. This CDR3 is CASSEALPGLAAYNEQFF. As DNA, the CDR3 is TGTGCCAGCAGTGAAGCGCTTCCGGGACTAGCGGCTTACAATGAGCAGTTCTTC.

CDR3 protein: CASSPPPLRGGNTDTQYF. The CDR3 nucleotides are TGTGCCAGCAGTCCCCCCCCTCTGAGGGGAGGTAACACAGATACGCAGTATTTT. The J gene is TRBJ2-3, the V gene TRBV28, with D perhaps TRBD2 (6 bases). The CDR3 has 18 residues. V shed 5 bases and J shed 2 bases, with 23 bases lying between them. Germline values: CDR1 MDHEN, CDR2 SYDVKM.

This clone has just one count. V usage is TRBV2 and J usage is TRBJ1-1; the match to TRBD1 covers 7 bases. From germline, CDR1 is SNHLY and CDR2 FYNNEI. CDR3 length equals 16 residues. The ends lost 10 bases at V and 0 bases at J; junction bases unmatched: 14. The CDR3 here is CAIAGGIAFVNTEAFF. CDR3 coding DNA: TGTGCCATAGCAGGGGGAATAGCCTTTGTGAACACTGAAGCTTTCTTT.

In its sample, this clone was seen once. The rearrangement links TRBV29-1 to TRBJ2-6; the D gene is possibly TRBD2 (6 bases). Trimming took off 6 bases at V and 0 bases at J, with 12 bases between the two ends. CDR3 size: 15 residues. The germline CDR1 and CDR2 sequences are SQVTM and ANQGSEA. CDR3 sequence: CSVGGTPSGANVLTF. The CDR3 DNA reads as TGCAGCGTGGGCGGGACCCCCTCTGGGGCCAACGTCCTGACTTTC.

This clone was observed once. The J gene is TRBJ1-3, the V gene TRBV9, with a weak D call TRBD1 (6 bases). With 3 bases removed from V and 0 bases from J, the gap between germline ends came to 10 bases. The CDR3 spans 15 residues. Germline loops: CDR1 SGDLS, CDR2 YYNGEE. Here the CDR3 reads CASSARGLSGNTIYF. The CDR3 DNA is TGTGCCAGCAGCGCCAGGGGTCTCTCTGGAAACACCATATATTTT.

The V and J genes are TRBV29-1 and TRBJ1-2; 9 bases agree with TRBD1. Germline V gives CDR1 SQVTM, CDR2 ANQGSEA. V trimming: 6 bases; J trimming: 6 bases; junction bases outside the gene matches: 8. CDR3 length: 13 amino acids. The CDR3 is CSVVDRGDNGYTF. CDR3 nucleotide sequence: TGCAGCGTAGTGGACAGGGGTGATAATGGCTACACCTTC. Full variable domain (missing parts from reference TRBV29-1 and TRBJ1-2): SAVISQKPSRDICQRGTSLTIQCQVDSQVTMMFWYRQQPGQSLTLIATANQGSEATYESGFVIDKFPISRPNLTFSTLTVSNMSPEDSSIYLCSVVDRGDNGYTFGSGTRLTVV.

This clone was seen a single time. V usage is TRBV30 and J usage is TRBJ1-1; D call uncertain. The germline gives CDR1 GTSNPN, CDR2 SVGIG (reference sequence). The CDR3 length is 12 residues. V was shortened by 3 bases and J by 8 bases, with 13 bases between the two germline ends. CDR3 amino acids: CAWSLEILEAFF. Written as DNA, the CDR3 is TGTGCCTGGAGCCTAGAGATATTAGAAGCTTTCTTT.

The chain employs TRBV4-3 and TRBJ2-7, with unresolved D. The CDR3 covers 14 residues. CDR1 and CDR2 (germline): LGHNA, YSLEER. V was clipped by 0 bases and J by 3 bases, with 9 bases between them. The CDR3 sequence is CASSQDRAGYEQYF. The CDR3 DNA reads TGCGCCAGCAGCCAAGATCGGGCAGGCTACGAGCAGTACTTC.

CDR3: CASSLGVGGRQETQYF. The CDR3, as DNA: TGTGCCAGCAGCTTAGGGGTCGGGGGCAGACAAGAGACCCAGTACTTC. V and J are TRBV7-2 and TRBJ2-5; D may correspond to TRBD1 or TRBD2 (6 bases each). The germline V and J ends were trimmed by 1 base and 2 bases, with 14 bases remaining between them. Germline V gene lookup returns CDR1 SGHTA and CDR2 FQGNSA. CDR3 length equals 16 residues.

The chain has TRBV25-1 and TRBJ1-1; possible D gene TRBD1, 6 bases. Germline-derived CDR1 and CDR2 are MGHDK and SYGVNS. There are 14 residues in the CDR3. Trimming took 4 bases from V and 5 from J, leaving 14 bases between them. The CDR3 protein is CASSGTGRGTEAFF. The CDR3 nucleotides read TGTGCCAGCAGTGGTACAGGGAGGGGGACTGAAGCTTTCTTT.

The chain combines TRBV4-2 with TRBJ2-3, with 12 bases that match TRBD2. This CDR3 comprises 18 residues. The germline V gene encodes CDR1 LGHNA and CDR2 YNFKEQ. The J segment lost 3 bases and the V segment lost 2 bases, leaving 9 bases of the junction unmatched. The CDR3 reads CASSQLSMTSGGTDTQYF. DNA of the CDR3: TGTGCCAGCAGCCAACTTAGCATGACTAGCGGGGGTACAGATACGCAGTATTTT.

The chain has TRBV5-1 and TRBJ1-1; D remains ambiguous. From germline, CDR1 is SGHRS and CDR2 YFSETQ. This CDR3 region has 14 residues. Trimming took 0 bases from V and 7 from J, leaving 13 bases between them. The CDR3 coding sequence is TGCGCCAGCAGCTTGGTCGGTCAGTCAATTGAAGCTTTCTTT. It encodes CASSLVGQSIEAFF. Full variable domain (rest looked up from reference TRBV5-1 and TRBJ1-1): KAGVTQTPRYLIKTRGQQVTLSCSPISGHRSVSWYQQTPGQGLQFLFEYFSETQRNKGNFPGRFSGRQFSNSRSEMNVSTLELGDSALYLCASSLVGQSIEAFFGQGTRLTVV.

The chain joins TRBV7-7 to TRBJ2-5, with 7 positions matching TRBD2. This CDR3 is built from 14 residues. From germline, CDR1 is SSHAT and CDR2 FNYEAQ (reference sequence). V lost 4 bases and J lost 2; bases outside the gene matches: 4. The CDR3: CASSSTGLQETQYF. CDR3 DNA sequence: TGTGCCAGCAGCTCCACGGGACTACAAGAGACCCAGTACTTC.

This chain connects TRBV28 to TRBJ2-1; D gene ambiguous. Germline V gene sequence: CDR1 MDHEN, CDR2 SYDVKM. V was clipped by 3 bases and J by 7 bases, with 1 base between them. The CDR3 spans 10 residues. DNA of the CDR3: TGTGCCAGCAGTTTGAATGAGCAGTTCTTC. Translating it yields CASSLNEQFF.

CDR3 sequence: CASSMAGGIRDTQYF. The CDR3 coding sequence is TGTGCCAGTAGTATGGCGGGGGGGATTAGGGATACGCAGTATTTT. The chain has TRBV19 and TRBJ2-3; TRBD2 agrees at 9 bases. This CDR3 comprises 15 residues. CDR1 is LNHDA, CDR2 SQIVND, per germline (reference sequence). V lost 3 bases and J lost 6; bases outside the gene matches: 7.

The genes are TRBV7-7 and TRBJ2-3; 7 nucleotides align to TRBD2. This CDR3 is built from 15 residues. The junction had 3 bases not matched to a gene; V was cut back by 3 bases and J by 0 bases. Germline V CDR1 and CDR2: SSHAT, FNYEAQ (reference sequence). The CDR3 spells CASSLTSSSTDTQYF. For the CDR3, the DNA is TGTGCCAGCAGCTTGACTAGCTCTAGCACAGATACGCAGTATTTT.

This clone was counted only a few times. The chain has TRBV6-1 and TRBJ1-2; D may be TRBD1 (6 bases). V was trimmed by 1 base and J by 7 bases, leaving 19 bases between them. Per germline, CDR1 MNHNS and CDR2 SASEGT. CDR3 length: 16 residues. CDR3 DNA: TGTGCCAGCAGTGAAGAGGCCACAGGGCAAGGGGGTGGCTACACCTTC. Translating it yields CASSEEATGQGGGYTF.

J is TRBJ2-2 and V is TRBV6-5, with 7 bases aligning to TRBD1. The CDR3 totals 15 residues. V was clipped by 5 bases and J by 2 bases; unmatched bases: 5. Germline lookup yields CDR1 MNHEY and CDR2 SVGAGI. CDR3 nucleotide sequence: TGTGCCAGCAGTCAAGGGACAGTAAACACCGGGGAGCTGTTTTTT. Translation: CASSQGTVNTGELFF.

CDR3 in amino acids: CASSLGGGLNTEAFF. In nucleotides, the CDR3 is TGTGCCAGCAGCTTAGGTGGGGGTTTGAACACTGAAGCTTTCTTT. J is TRBJ1-1 and V is TRBV7-6; tentatively, D is TRBD1 (5 bases). This CDR3 comprises 15 residues. Germline V CDR1 and CDR2: SGHVS, FNYEAQ. The germline V and J ends were trimmed by 1 base and 0 bases, with 9 bases remaining between them.

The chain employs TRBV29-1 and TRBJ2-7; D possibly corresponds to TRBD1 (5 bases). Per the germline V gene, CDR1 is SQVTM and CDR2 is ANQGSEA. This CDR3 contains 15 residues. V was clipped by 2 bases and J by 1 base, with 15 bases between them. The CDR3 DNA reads TGCAGCGTTGAATTAAGGGGCAGATATTCCTACGAGCAGTACTTC. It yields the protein CSVELRGRYSYEQYF.